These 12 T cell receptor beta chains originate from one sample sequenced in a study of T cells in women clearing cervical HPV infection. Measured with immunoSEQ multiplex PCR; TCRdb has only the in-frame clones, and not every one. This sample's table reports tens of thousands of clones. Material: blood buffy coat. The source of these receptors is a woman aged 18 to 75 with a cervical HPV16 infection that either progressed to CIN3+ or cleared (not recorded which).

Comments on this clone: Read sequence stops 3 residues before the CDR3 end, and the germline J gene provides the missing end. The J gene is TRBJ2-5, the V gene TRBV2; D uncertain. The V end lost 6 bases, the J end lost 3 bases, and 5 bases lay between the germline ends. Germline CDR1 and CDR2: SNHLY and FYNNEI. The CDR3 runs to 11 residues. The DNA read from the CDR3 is TGTGCCAGCAGGGGCGAAGAGACC. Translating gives CASRGEET. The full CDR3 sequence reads CASRGEETQYF.

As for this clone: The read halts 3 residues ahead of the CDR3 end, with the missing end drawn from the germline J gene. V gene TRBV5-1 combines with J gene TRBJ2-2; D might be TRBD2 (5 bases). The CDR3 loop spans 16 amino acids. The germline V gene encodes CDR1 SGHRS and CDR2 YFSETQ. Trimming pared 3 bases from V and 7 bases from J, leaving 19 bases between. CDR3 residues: CASSSSRGTRGGELFF. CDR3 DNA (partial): TGCGCCAGCAGCTCTTCCCGGGGAACCCGGGGCGGGGAG.

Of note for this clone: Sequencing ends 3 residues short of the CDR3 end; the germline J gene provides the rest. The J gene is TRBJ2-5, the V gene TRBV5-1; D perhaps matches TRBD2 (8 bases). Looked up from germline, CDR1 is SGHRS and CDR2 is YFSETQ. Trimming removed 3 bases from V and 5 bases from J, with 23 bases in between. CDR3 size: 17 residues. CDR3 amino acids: CASSYNRQGPGGETQYF. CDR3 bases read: TGCGCCAGCAGCTATAACCGACAGGGCCCGGGAGGGGAGACC.

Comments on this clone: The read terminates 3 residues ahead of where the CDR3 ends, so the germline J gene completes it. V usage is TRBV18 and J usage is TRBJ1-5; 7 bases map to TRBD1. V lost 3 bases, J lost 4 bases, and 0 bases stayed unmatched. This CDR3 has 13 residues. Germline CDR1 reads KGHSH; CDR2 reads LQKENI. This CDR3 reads CASSPGQNQPQHF. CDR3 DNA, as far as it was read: TGTGCCAGCTCACCGGGACAGAATCAGCCC.

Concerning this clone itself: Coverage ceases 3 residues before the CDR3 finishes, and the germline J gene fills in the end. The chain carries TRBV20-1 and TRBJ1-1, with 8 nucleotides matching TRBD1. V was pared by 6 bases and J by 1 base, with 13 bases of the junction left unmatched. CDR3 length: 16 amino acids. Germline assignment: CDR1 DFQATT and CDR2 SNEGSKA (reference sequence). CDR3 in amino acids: CSAGRDRGGRNTEAFF. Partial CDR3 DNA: TGCAGTGCGGGCCGTGACAGGGGAGGTAGGAACACTGAA.

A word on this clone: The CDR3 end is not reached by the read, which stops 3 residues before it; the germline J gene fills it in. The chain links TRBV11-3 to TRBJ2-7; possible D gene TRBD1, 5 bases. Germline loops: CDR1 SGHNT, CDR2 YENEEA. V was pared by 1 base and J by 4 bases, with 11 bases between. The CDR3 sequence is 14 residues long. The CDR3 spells CASSLGDRRYEQYF. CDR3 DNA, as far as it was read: TGTGCCAGCAGCTTAGGAGACAGACGGTACGAG. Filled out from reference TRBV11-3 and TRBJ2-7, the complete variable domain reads EAGVVQSPRYKIIEKKQPVAFWCNPISGHNTLYWYLQNLGQGPELLIRYENEEAVDDSQLPKDRFSAERLKGVDSTLKIQPAELGDSAVYLCASSLGDRRYEQYFGPGTRLTVT.

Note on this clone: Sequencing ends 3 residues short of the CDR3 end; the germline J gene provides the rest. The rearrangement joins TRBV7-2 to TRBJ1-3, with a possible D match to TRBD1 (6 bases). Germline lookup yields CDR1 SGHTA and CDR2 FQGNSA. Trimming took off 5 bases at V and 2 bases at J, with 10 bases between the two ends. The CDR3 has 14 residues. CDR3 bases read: TGTGCCAGCAGCCCGGACAGAGCTGGAAACACC. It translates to CASSPDRAGNT. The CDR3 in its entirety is CASSPDRAGNTIYF.

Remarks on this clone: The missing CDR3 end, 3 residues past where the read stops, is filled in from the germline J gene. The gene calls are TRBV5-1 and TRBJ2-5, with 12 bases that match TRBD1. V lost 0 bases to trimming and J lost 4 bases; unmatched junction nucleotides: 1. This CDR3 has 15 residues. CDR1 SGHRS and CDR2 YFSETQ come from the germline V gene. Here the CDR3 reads CASSLAGQGAETQYF. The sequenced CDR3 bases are TGCGCCAGCAGCTTGGCGGGACAGGGGGCAGAGACC.

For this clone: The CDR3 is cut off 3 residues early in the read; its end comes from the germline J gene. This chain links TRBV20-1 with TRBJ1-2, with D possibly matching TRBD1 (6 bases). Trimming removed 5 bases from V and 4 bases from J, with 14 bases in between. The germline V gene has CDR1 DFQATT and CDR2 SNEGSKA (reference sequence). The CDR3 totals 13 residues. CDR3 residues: CSAPGGQIYGYTF. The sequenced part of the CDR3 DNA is TGCAGTGCTCCCGGGGGGCAGATCTATGGC.

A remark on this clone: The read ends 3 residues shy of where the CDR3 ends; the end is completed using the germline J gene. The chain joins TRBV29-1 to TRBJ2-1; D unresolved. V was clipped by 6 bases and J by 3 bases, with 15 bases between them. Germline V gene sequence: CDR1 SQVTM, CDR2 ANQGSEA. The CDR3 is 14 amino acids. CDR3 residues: CSVGGTRFYNEQFF. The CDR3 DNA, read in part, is TGCAGCGTCGGCGGTACTCGTTTCTACAATGAG.

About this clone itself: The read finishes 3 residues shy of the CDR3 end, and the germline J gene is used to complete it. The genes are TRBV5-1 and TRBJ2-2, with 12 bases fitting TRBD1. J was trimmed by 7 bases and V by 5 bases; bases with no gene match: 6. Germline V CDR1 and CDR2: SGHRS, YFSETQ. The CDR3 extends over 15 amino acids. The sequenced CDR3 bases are TGCGCCAGCAGTTCGGGACAGGGGGCGGTCGGGGAG. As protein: CASSSGQGAVGE. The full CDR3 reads CASSSGQGAVGELFF.

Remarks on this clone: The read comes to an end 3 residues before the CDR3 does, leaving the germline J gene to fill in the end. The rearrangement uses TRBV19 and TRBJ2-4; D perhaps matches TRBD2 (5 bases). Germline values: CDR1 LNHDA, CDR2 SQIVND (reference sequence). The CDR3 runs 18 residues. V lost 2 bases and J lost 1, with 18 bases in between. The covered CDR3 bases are TGTGCCAGTAGTATACGGGTCATAAACCCGGGGGCCAAAAACATT. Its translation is CASSIRVINPGAKNI. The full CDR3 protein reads CASSIRVINPGAKNIQYF.